This TCR beta chain was sequenced for a study of T cell changes during pregnancy in multiple sclerosis (dated by TCRdb to between 2017 and 2020). Background for the entire study: The study examined how the T cell repertoire changed over the course of pregnancy in women with multiple sclerosis.

Reading the germline V gene gives CDR1 SGHRS and CDR2 YFSETQ. The CDR3 has 15 amino acids, counting the end cysteine and phenylalanine. The CDR3 DNA has 45 bases and is translated from base 1. V lost 2 bases and J lost 0 bases, and the count of bases not matched to a germline gene is 4. The protocol used for the library was the immunoSEQ multiplex PCR assay. TCRdb stores this immuneACCESS table with in-frame sequences only. Part of the clones is absent; in the studies checked, under half of the shortfall reflects unresolved V genes, and no reason is known for the rest. Recorded for this sample are about 41,000 clones; about 94% of them occurred a single time. The biggest ten clones account for around 8.1% of the sample. Of note for this clone: The clone's antigen remains unknown. Base-call qualities are not available, and no considerably larger clone is one nucleotide away.

Recombination connected TRBV5-1 to TRBJ2-7, with 8 central nucleotides matching TRBD2. The sequences come from CD8+ T cells from peripheral blood mononuclear cells, collected in the third trimester of pregnancy. The clonotype was recovered from a female donor with multiple sclerosis, enrolled in a pregnancy study. The DNA is TGCGCCAGCAGCTTACAGCGGGGGAACTCCTACGAGCAGTACTTC. It encodes CASSLQRGNSYEQYF.